The present T cell receptor (beta chain) was sequenced within a study of T cells after yellow fever vaccination. Study observations and caveats: Contamination of FACS-sorted repertoires by abundant clonotypes from the bulk population could occur. Most primary-vaccination clones recurred post-booster (roughly 96% CD4, over 70% CD8).

As regards this clonotype: What it binds is unknown.

The germline V and J ends were trimmed by 1 base and 0 bases, with 10 bases remaining between them. This CDR3 has 15 residues. Germline V gene data show CDR1 as SQVTM and CDR2 as ANQGSEA. The authors made TCR cDNA by 5'RACE template switching, adding a universal primer site and UMIs. TCRdb used MiXCR to reprocess the 5' RACE reads, holding one entry per CDR3 protein. This sample has 70,000 or so distinct CDR3 sequences, with more than 5.5% found just once. The input for sequencing was CD8+ T cells sorted from PBMCs, taken approximately 11 days after the first yellow fever vaccination. V gene TRBV29-1 combines with J gene TRBJ2-1, with D maybe TRBD1 (5 bases). The sequence came from a man aged 18 to 35 who received the YFV17D yellow fever vaccine. CDR3 in DNA: TGCAGCGTTGAAGGACAGAAGGCCTCCTACAATGAGCAGTTCTTC. Encoded protein: CSVEGQKASYNEQFF.